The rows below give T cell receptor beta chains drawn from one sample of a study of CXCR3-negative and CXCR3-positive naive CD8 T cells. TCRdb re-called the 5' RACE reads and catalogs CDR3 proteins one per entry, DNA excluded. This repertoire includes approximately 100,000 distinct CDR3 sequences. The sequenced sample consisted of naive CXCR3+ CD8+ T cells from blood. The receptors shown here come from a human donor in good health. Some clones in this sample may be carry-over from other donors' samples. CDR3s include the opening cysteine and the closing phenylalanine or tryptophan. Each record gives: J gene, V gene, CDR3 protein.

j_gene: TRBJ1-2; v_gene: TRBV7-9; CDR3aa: CASSPRTGFPHGYTF
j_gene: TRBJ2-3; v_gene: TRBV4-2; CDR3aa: CASSGTSDTDTQYF
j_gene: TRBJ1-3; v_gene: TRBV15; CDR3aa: CATSISRDRVGNTIYF
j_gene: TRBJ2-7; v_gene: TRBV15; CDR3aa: CATSDGGAYEQYF
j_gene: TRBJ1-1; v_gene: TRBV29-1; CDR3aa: CSVDGGTEAFF
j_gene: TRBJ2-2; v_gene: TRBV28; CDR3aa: CASSARENTGELFF
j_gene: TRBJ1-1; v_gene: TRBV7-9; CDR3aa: CASSGRTGPILEAFF
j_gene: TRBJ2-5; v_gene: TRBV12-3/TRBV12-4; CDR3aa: CASSLAGGLRETQYF
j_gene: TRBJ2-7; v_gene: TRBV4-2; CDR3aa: CASSQDLRTAYEQYF
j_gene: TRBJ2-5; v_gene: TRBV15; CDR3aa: CATSRATSDQETQYF
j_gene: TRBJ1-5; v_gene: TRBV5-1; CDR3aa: CASSQDLRDRDDQPQHF
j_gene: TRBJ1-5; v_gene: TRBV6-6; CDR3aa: CASKNARDRNQPQHF
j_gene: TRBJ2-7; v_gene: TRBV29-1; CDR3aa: CSVDGVGRRAYEQYF
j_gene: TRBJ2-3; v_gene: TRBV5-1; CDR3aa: CASSPRGPMGFLDTQYF
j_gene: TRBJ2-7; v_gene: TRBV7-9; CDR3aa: CASSRVKGTDVSYEQYF
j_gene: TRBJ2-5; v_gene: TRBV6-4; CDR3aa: CASTLLATETQYF
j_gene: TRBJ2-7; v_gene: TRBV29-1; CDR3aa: CSVDDRGRNEQYF
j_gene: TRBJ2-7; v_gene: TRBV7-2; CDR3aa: CASSFSTGAYEQYF
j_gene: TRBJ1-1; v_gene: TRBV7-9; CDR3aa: CASTLGRGLDTEAFF
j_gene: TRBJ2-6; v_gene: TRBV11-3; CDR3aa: CASSLGRGGLDGANVLTF
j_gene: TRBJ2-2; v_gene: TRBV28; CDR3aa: CASSYDGGMAGELFF
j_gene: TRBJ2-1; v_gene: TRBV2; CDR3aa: CASSDSAGGYYNEQFF
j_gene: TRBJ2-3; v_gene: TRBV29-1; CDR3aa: CSVEDPIWGGVSTDTQYF
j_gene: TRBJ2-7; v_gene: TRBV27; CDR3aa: CASSGTGSTDEQYF
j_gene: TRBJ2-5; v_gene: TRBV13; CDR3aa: CASSLEGGRRQETQYF
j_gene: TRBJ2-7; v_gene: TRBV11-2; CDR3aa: CASSFTDYEQYF
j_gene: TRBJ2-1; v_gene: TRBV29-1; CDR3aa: CSVLTSGSEQFF
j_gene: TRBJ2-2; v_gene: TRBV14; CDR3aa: CASSHNLQGANSAGELFF
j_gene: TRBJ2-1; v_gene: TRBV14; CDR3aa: CASSPTASSYNEQFF
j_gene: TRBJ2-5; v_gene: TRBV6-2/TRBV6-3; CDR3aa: CASSYSTTSGYQEAQYF
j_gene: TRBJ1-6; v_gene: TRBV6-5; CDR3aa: CASSTEDSPLHF
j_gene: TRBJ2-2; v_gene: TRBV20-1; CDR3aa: CSASGGPGTGELFF
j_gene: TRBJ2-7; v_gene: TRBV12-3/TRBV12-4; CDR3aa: CASSSGGASEQYF
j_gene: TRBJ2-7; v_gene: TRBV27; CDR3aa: CASSLLAGGHEQYF
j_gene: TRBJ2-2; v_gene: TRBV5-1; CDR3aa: CASTGLAETGELFF
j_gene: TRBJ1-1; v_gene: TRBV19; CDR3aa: CASSWTELNTEAFF
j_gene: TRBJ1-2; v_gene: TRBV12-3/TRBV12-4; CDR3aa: CASSLESWDGYTF
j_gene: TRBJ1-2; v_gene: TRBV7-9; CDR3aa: CASKPDGANYGYTF
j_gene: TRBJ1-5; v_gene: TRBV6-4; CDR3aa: CASSEGSNQPQHF
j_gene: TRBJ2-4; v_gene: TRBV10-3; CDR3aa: CAISSGTGVRFQYF
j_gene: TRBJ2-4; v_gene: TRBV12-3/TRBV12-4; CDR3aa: CASSSGGGAKNIQYF
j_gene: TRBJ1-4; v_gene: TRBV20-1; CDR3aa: CSARDTDSTTNEKLFF
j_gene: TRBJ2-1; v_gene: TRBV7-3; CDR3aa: CASSHPLWTGPYNEQFF
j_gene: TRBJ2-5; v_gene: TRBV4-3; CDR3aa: CASSQDHGSPRGSETQYF
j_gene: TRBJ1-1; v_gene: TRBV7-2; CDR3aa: CASSFQGNMNTEAFF
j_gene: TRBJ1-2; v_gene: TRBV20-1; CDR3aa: CSAGPSALGYTF
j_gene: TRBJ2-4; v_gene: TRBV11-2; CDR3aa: CASSPGTSLSKNIQYF
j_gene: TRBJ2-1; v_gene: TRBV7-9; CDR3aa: CASRAWSAGIYNEQFF
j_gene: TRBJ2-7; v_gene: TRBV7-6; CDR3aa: CASSEFGSAYEQYF
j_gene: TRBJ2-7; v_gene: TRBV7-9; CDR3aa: CASSPEGQGLWEQYF